Below, 19 T cell receptor beta chains from the same sample are listed, as sequenced in a study of T cell repertoires in cytomegalovirus infection. Each CDR3 protein is one row after TCRdb ran MiXCR on the reads. In the table there are hundreds of thousands of distinct CDR3 sequences, 30% to 40% of which are singletons. These receptors lack a known antigen. Sequences were derived from cultured CD8+ T cells from PBMCs, sampled from culture after CMV antigen stimulation. Receptors originate from a human donor in good health (CMV status not recorded). Some clones in this sample may be carry-over from other donors' samples.

V is TRBV6-6 and J is TRBJ2-7, with 14 bases matching TRBD2. CDR1 MNHNY and CDR2 SVGAGI come from the germline V gene (reference sequence). The V segment lost 5 bases and the J segment 6 bases; nucleotides outside the gene matches: 12. CDR3 length: 17 amino acids. The CDR3 protein is CASSDTTGLAGDGEQYV. DNA for the CDR3: TGTGCCAGCAGTGACACCACGGGACTAGCGGGGGATGGCGAGCAGTACGTC.

This clonotype was detected many times. The CDR3 is CASSSRGGDTEAFF. The CDR3 region has the DNA TGTGCCAGCAGCTCCCGGGGGGGGGACACTGAAGCTTTCTTT. The J gene is TRBJ1-1, the V gene TRBV7-2; D possibly corresponds to TRBD1 (5 bases). V lost 4 bases and J lost 3, with 12 bases in between. The germline V gene encodes CDR1 SGHTA and CDR2 FQGNSA. The CDR3 length is 14 residues.

This chain connects TRBV6-1 to TRBJ1-2; 9 bases are a match to TRBD1. V was pared by 0 bases and J by 8 bases, with 7 bases of the junction left unmatched. Germline V lookup: CDR1 MNHNS, CDR2 SASEGT. The CDR3 is 15 amino acids. The CDR3 sequence: CASSEAPGTGLGYTF. The CDR3 DNA sequence: TGTGCCAGCAGTGAAGCGCCCGGGACAGGGCTAGGCTACACCTTC.

V gene TRBV12-3 or TRBV12-4 combines with J gene TRBJ2-5; tentative D call: TRBD2 (6 bases). The CDR3 consists of 15 residues. Trimming took 1 base from V and 5 from J, leaving 14 bases between them. In nucleotides, the CDR3 is TGTGCCAGCAGTTTAGGTGGGGGGAGTGGGGAGACCCAGTACTTC. Encoded protein: CASSLGGGSGETQYF.

The V gene is TRBV19, the J gene TRBJ2-7, with D uncertain. CDR3 length equals 15 residues. V was trimmed by 10 bases and J by 0 bases, leaving 19 bases between them. The germline V gene encodes CDR1 LNHDA and CDR2 SQIVND (reference sequence). This CDR3 reads CATQRGPDDSYEQYF. The CDR3 coding sequence is TGTGCCACCCAACGCGGACCCGACGACTCCTACGAGCAGTACTTC. The whole variable domain, filled in from reference TRBV19 and TRBJ2-7, reads DGGITQSPKYLFRKEGQNVTLSCEQNLNHDAMYWYRQDPGQGLRLIYYSQIVNDFQKGDIAEGYSVSREKKESFPLTVTSAQKNPTAFYLCATQRGPDDSYEQYFGPGTRLTVT.

The J gene is TRBJ1-1, the V gene TRBV12-3 or TRBV12-4; 7 bases are shared with TRBD1. The trim removed 3 bases at V and 3 bases at J, leaving 10 bases unmatched. The CDR3 has 16 residues. CDR3: CASSFIQGQGDTEAFF. The CDR3 nucleotides read TGTGCCAGCAGTTTCATACAGGGGCAAGGTGACACTGAAGCTTTCTTT.

The chain uses TRBV6-1 and TRBJ2-7; D assignment may be TRBD1 or TRBD2 (5 bases each). Germline V gene sequence: CDR1 MNHNS, CDR2 SASEGT. CDR3 length: 16 residues. V was shortened by 10 bases and J by 7 bases, with 29 bases between the two germline ends. CDR3 DNA: TGTGCCATTTTGGGTCTAGGGGACGGGCCAGAGTTGGAGCAGTACTTC. Its translation is CAILGLGDGPELEQYF.

In the case of this clonotype: One end of the junction is discordant with germline, which a read error may explain. The chain links TRBV6-2 or TRBV6-3 to TRBJ2-1, with D uncertain. Germline CDR1 reads MNHEY; CDR2 reads SVGEGT. This CDR3 has 11 amino acids. This CDR3 reads CVSSDAKYEFF. CDR3 nucleotide sequence: TGTGTCAGCAGTGACGCGAAATATGAGTTCTTC.

This clonotype was seen just once. The chain couples TRBV6-8 to TRBJ1-2, with D uncertain. CDR3 length equals 13 residues. Trimming stripped 4 bases from V and 4 bases from J, with 10 bases between. Germline CDR1 and CDR2: MNHGY and SAAAGT. The DNA for the CDR3 is TGTGCCAGCAGTTCCGGCGGCTTCTATGGCTACACCTTC. Its protein product is CASSSGGFYGYTF.

The gene calls are TRBV6-1 and TRBJ2-7; TRBD1 aligns across 8 bases. V was pared by 8 bases and J by 7 bases, with 7 bases of the junction left unmatched. The CDR3 is 12 residues long. Germline lookup yields CDR1 MNHNS and CDR2 SASEGT. For the CDR3, the DNA is TGTGCCAGCGGGAGACAGGGGCTAGAGCAGTACGTC. The encoded protein is CASGRQGLEQYV.

This clonotype was detected a few times. This chain uses TRBV4-3 with TRBJ1-2; D is unresolved. The CDR3 sequence is 13 residues long. V gave up 3 bases and J gave up 4 bases, with 9 bases separating them. Germline CDR1 is LGHNA and CDR2 is YSLEER. The DNA of the CDR3 is TGCGCCAGCAGCCAGGAGCTTTTCTATGGCTACACCTTC. Amino acids: CASSQELFYGYTF.

This clonotype showed up just a few times. The chain is built from TRBV6-1 and TRBJ2-7; perhaps D is TRBD1 or TRBD2 (6 bases each). Germline V CDR1 and CDR2: MNHNS, SASEGT. V shed 0 bases and J shed 4 bases, with 16 bases lying between them. This CDR3 has 16 residues. This chain's CDR3 is CASSEALRGAPYEQYF. The CDR3 DNA reads as TGTGCCAGCAGTGAAGCGTTAAGGGGGGCACCTTACGAGCAGTACTTC.

The V gene is TRBV6-2 or TRBV6-3, the J gene TRBJ2-1, with TRBD2 identical over 10 bases. The CDR3 totals 15 residues. CDR1 MNHEY and CDR2 SVGEGT come from the germline V gene. The V segment lost 6 bases and the J segment 6 bases; nucleotides outside the gene matches: 8. This chain's CDR3 is CASSLSGGVFNEQFF. The CDR3, as DNA: TGTGCCAGCAGCCTAAGCGGGGGGGTTTTCAATGAGCAGTTCTTC.

This clonotype was found many times. The CDR3 region is CASSPGQGANEQYF. As DNA, the CDR3 is TGTGCCAGCAGCCCAGGACAGGGGGCAAACGAGCAGTACTTC. The chain carries TRBV27 and TRBJ2-7, with TRBD1 identical over 11 bases. Germline CDR1 is MNHEY and CDR2 is SMNVEV (reference sequence). This CDR3 has 14 residues. The trim removed 6 bases at V and 5 bases at J, leaving 6 bases unmatched.

This chain uses TRBV6-5 with TRBJ2-5; D uncertain. The V and J ends lost 0 bases and 1 base respectively, with 6 bases between them. Looked up from germline, CDR1 is MNHEY and CDR2 is SVGAGI. The CDR3 is made up of 14 amino acids. The CDR3 region is CASSYSPGQETQYF. The CDR3 nucleotides read TGTGCCAGCAGTTACTCACCAGGCCAAGAGACCCAGTACTTC.

V gene TRBV28 combines with J gene TRBJ1-5; D not resolved. With 7 bases removed from V and 3 bases from J, the gap between germline ends came to 13 bases. CDR1 is MDHEN and CDR2 is SYDVKM in the germline V gene. CDR3 length equals 14 residues. In DNA, the CDR3 is TGTGCCAGCAAGATAACCCTCTCCAATCAGCCCCAGCATTTT. Translation: CASKITLSNQPQHF.

In its sample, this clonotype was seen once. This sequence joins TRBV6-2 or TRBV6-3 and TRBJ2-3; D uncertain. With 4 bases removed from V and 6 bases from J, the gap between germline ends came to 5 bases. From germline, CDR1 is MNHEY and CDR2 SVGEGT. This CDR3 has 11 amino acids. The CDR3 is CASSSMDTQYF. The CDR3 DNA reads TGTGCCAGCAGTTCCATGGATACGCAGTATTTT.

This chain joins TRBV19 and TRBJ2-3, with 11 nucleotides matching TRBD2. Germline V gene sequence: CDR1 LNHDA, CDR2 SQIVND (reference sequence). V was pared by 4 bases and J by 4 bases, with 10 bases of the junction left unmatched. CDR3 length equals 17 residues. The CDR3 nucleotides read TGTGCCAGTAGTAGTTACGTCGAGACTAGCGGGGCAGATACGCAGTATTTT. It codes for CASSSYVETSGADTQYF.

CDR3 sequence: CASSFLPLGGSSGNTIYF. The CDR3, as DNA: TGTGCCAGCAGTTTTTTGCCACTGGGGGGGAGCTCTGGAAACACCATATATTTT. This chain connects TRBV12-3 or TRBV12-4 to TRBJ1-3; D might be TRBD1 (5 bases). The CDR3 runs 18 residues. V was clipped by 3 bases and J by 0 bases, with 18 bases between them.